What follows is one TCR beta chain and its context. This clone has more than one count but fewer than ten. Its antigen target is currently unknown. The junction differs from germline at one of its ends, possibly a read error. The source of the sample is a study of cytomegalovirus exposure and HLA in healthy donors (dated by TCRdb to 2015 to 2018). Study-wide context: An earlier analysis of roughly 500 of the donors reported 250 to 350 Gb of sequence data and roughly 100 million unique TCR beta sequences from 150 million to 200 million T cells. About 280 gigabases of sequencing data and around 85 million unique TCR sequences made up an early release that covered approximately 700 HLA-typed donors. The genetic ancestry cluster associated with self-reported Caucasian donors included around four fifths of the roughly 410 genotyped donors. The study aimed to test whether signatures of past pathogen exposure could be identified by cataloging public T cell receptors. The study profiled the T cell repertoires of hundreds of subjects by immunosequencing and related them to cytomegalovirus serostatus. Besides the first cohort of hundreds of subjects, a separate validation cohort made up of 120 different subjects was used. To predict cytomegalovirus infection status, the study brought together high-throughput TCR immunosequencing, statistical association of individual TCRs with disease status, and machine learning. A later analysis re-examined previously published TCR beta repertoires from about 700 donors and added high-resolution HLA genotyping to investigate patterns of TCR occurrence. The later analysis used no new phenotypic data to find candidate immune exposures, relying instead on TCR beta sequences and their occurrence across donors. An earlier analysis of about 620 of the donors applied high-throughput TCR beta sequencing to assess whether each TCR beta V gene segment acted as functional or pseudogenic. Alongside the repertoire data, information on donor age, sex, ethnicity and CMV serostatus was compiled. Genome-wide SNP genotypes for about three fifths of the roughly 670 donors were used in a later genetic analysis, which treated that subset as a discovery cohort. All discovery cohort repertoires had been generated using a single sequencing platform. Both class I and class II loci were covered by HLA typing, at four-digit resolution. Typing coverage differed by locus: A, B, C, DRB1 and DQB1 were typed in about 620-640 donors, DQA1 in about 560, DPA1 in 600 to 610, and DPB1 in roughly 470. Because of strong linkage in the cohort, roughly five DR-DQ haplotypes were treated as single units for association and clustering. On average, over 200,000 unique TCR beta nucleotide sequences were sequenced per donor among fewer than 500 genotyped donors of the cohort, with roughly 18% of those sequences being non-productive. The study at large found these results: Only TCR beta chains were sequenced in this cohort, and the absence of alpha or paired-chain data limited detectable features. For the cohort, immune exposure information was limited to CMV serostatus. It was suggested by the authors that the approach could potentially be generalized to other disease states and immunological phenotypes. Specific HLA alleles were associated with roughly 16,000 TCR beta sequences at a false discovery rate of 0.05 in a later analysis. Because the 87-base-pair reads could not distinguish some IMGT-functional V segments, including TRBV6-2 and TRBV6-3, those segments were excluded. In an earlier analysis of some 500 of the donors, most TCR beta V segments appeared in productive rearrangements about 87% or about 30% of the time, broadly matching IMGT annotations. A later genetic analysis associated a missense DCLRE1C variant with V-gene and J-gene trimming of TCR beta chains, and an independent cohort replicated the association. In a later analysis, HLA-associated TCR beta chains were found to be more clonally expanded and to have lower generation probabilities than equally common non-associated chains. The sequencing pipeline was judged likely to have produced a cluster of highly shared sequence variants as a technical artifact. A later analysis found that TCR association rates varied across HLA loci, with DRB1 alleles showing the most associated TCRs and HLA-C alleles the fewest. Cytomegalovirus status was reported to be diagnosed by the classifier with high specificity and sensitivity in both the original and validation cohorts. About 15 rarely observed V segments, including chromosome 9 orphons, were excluded from the earlier analysis of approximately 600 of the donors because counts were too low. Sequencing depth was assumed to be roughly uniform across donors in the presence/absence analyses, though that assumption may not hold. A further reported finding was that TCR beta sequences accurately predicted the HLA-A and HLA-B alleles for most subjects in the first cohort. Most CMV-associated TCR beta chains appeared to be HLA-restricted in a later analysis, and the HLA associations seemed to be driven largely by CMV exposure. Linkage disequilibrium might explain the correlated functional status among segregating V segments, but an unknown experimental factor could not be excluded. HLA typing was unavailable for some donors at each locus, so association tests used only the typed subset. A few of the identified cytomegalovirus-associated TCR beta chains were confirmed in vitro to be specific for cytomegalovirus antigens. Strong co-occurrence of HLA alleles, especially DR and DQ, made assigning TCR associations to individual alleles difficult. In a later analysis, several top co-occurrence clusters were reported to appear linked to parvovirus B19, influenza, CMV and Epstein-Barr virus. Most TCR sequences were observed very rarely across donors, whereas some public TCRs were present in many individuals. According to a later genetic analysis, donors in an Asian-associated ancestry cluster had fewer N-insertions in productive TCRs than the roughly 700-donor mean. A total of 150 to 200 TCR beta chains were listed by the study as associated with cytomegalovirus.

The cohort comprised some 730 healthy bone marrow donors. At the time of sampling, every cohort member was nominally healthy, though immune exposures that went unrecorded were likely present. The donor was CMV seropositive and was included in the group of 270 or so seropositive cohort members. Each donor provided a peripheral blood sample, and peripheral blood mononuclear cells were used for TCR beta sequencing. Genomic DNA was extracted from the blood cell samples with the Qiagen DNeasy Blood Extraction Kit. Library method: the immunoSEQ multiplex PCR assay. A mixture of 60 forward primers for TCR Vbeta segments and 13 reverse primers for TCR Jbeta segments was used in the multiplex PCR. The CDR3 region of rearranged TCR beta genes was amplified from genomic DNA by a multiplex PCR assay. The amplified TCR beta libraries were sequenced on the Illumina HiSeq System as 87-base-pair reads. As for the authors' bioinformatics: A later analysis counted tens of millions of unique TCR beta chains across the 650 to 800 repertoires, and 9.5 million to 11 million of these chains were shared by at least two donors. A nearest-neighbor algorithm error-corrected the raw reads and collapsed the reads into unique sequences, merging closely related sequences to remove PCR and sequencing errors. To assign V, D and J gene segments, CDR3 sequences were aligned to IMGT reference sequences. Each retained sequence needed at least a six-nucleotide match to both a V gene segment and a J gene segment. Rearrangements were called productive when the CDR3 lacked stop codons and stayed in frame with V and J; all others were non-productive. Following IMGT convention, CDR3 was defined as the stretch from the second conserved V-encoded cysteine to the conserved J-encoded phenylalanine. In an earlier analysis of 550 to 650 of the donors, sequences lacking an unambiguous match to a single V gene segment were excluded. An earlier analysis of a few hundred of the donors called V segments functional above 56.7% productive rearrangements and segregating when the between-donor standard deviation exceeded 5%. To diagnose cytomegalovirus status from the catalog of TCR beta chain sequences, a statistical classification framework was built. A later analysis assigned V and J genes by comparing TCR nucleotide sequences with IMGT/GENE-DB human TR gene sequences. Using the TCRdist pipeline, a later analysis assigned CDR3 sequences along with most-parsimonious VDJ recombination scenarios. In a later analysis, every TCR beta chain was defined by the combination of its CDR3 amino acid sequence and its V-gene family, and reads without a unique V-gene family were dropped. A later analysis removed 550 to 650 highly shared, low-generation-probability nucleotide sequences to deal with suspected cross-contamination and a sequencing artifact. For each public chain, a later analysis derived a clonal expansion index from normalized ranks of inferred template counts within each repertoire. In a later analysis, generation probabilities were computed with a VDJ recombination model fitted to out-of-frame rearrangements, and the resulting probabilities were checked against IGoR. Hypergeometric tests were used in a later analysis to score TCR-TCR, TCR-HLA and TCR-CMV co-occurrence, with a repertoire-size bias correction applied to the TCR pairs. To estimate false discovery rates, a later analysis permuted the HLA or CMV assignments 20 times. In a later analysis, co-occurring TCRs were grouped using DBSCAN, with TCRdist sequence similarity added in when clustering inside HLA-allele-positive subsets. For co-occurrence clustering, repertoires with fewer than 30,000 or more than 120,000 public chains were excluded, along with five repertoires with anomalous nucleotide sharing. This is the immuneACCESS table as TCRdb keeps it, with only in-frame sequences that have V and J called. A part of the clones is gone; compared with another copy, unresolved V genes explain less than half, and the rest is unexplained. Clone size and the V and J calls come from that table; the DNA yielded D and trimming. The sample table contains about 90,000 clones; only one count was recorded for about three fifths of them. Approximately 5.8% of the sample is in the top ten clones.

The germline V gene (reference sequence) specifies SSHAT as CDR1 and FNYEAQ as CDR2. The CDR3 goes from the cysteine to the phenylalanine over 15 residues. Kept here is only the CDR3 DNA, which spans 45 bases and is read in frame from base 1. The chain links TRBV7-7 with TRBJ2-5; TRBD2 is possibly the D segment (6 matching bases). The clonotype was recovered from a woman aged 25 to 45 in good health and CMV-seropositive. The sample was PBMCs. The nucleotides are TGTGCTAGCAGCCCAGGCGGGACCGACCAAGAGACCCAGTACTTC. This encodes CASSPGGTDQETQYF.